This T cell receptor beta chain was sequenced in a study of CD8 T cells in Susac syndrome. It was with random hexamers that 0.5 to 1 ug RNA was reverse transcribed. Each CDR3 protein is one row after TCRdb ran MiXCR on the immunoSEQ multiplex PCR reads. The sample includes tens of thousands of distinct CDR3 sequences, over 90% of them seen just once. V dropped 3 bases and J dropped 7 bases, with 7 bases sitting between them. The CDR3 runs to 11 residues. Germline V gives CDR1 GTSNPN, CDR2 SVGIG (reference sequence). This TCR was recovered from a human donor with Susac syndrome. This rearrangement joins TRBV30 to TRBJ2-1; D call uncertain. Sequencing was carried out using CD4+ T cells from PBMCs. The CDR3 DNA reads TGTGCCTGGAGCTCCCTTAATGAGCAGTTCTTC. Residues: CAWSSLNEQFF.